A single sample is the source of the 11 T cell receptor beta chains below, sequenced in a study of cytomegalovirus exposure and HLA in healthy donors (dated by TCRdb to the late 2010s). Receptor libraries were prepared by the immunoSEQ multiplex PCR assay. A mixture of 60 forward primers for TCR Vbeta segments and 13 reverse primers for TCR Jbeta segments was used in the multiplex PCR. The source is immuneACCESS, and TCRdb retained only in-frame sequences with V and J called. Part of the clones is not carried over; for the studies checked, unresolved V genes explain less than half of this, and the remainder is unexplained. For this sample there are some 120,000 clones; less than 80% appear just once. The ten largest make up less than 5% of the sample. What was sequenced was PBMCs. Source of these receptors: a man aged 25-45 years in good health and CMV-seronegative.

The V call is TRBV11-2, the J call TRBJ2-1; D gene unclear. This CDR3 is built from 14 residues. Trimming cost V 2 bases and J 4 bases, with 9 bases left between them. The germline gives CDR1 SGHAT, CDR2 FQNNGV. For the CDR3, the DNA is TGTGCCAGCAGCTTATTGTCCTTTTACAATGAGCAGTTCTTC. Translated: CASSLLSFYNEQFF.

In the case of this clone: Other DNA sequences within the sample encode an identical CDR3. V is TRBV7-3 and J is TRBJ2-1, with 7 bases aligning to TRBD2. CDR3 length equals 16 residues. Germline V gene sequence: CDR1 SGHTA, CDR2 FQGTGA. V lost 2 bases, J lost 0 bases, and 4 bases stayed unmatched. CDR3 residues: CASSLLGGGSYNEQFF. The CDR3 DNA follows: TGTGCCAGCAGCTTATTGGGCGGGGGCTCCTACAATGAGCAGTTCTTC.

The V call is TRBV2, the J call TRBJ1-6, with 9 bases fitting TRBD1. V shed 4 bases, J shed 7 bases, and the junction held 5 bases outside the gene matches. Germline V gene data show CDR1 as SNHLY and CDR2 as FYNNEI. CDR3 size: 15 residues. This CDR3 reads CASSVQGQGNSPLHF. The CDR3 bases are TGTGCCAGCAGTGTACAGGGACAGGGAAATTCACCCCTCCACTTT.

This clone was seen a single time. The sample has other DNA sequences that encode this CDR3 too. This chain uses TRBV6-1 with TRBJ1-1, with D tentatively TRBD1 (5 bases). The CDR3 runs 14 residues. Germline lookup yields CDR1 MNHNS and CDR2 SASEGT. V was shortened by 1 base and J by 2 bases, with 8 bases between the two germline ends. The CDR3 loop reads CASSEVGANTEAFF. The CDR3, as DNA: TGTGCCAGCAGTGAAGTTGGGGCAAACACTGAAGCTTTCTTT.

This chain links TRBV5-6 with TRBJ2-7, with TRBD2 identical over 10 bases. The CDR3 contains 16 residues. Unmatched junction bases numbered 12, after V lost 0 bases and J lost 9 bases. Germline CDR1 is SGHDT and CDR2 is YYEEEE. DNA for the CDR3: TGTGCCAGCAGCTTGGCCCCTAGCGGGGGCTTCTCGGGGCAGTACTTC. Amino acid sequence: CASSLAPSGGFSGQYF.

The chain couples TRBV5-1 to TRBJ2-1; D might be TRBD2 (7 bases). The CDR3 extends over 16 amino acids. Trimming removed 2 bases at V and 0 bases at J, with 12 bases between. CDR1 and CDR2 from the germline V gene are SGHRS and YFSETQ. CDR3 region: CASSFGGGHSYNEQFF. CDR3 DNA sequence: TGCGCCAGCAGCTTTGGCGGGGGCCACTCCTACAATGAGCAGTTCTTC.

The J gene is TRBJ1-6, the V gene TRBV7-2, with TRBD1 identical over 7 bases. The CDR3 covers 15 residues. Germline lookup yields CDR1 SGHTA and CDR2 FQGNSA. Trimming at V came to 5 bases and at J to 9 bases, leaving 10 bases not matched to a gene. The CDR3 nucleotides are TGTGCCAGCAGCCTCGTAGGGACAGTAGGTTCACCCCTCCACTTT. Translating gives CASSLVGTVGSPLHF.

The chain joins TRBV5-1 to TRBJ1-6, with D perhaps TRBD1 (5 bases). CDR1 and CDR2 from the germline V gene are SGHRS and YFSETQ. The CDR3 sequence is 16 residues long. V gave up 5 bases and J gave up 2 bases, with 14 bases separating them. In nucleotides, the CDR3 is TGCGCCAGCAGTCAGGGACTCTATCCCTATAATTCACCCCTCCACTTT. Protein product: CASSQGLYPYNSPLHF.

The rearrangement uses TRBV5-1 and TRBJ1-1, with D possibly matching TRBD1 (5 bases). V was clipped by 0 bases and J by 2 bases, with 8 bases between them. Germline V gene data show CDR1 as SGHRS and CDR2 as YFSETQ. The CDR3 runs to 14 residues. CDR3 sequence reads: CASSLVGPNTEAFF. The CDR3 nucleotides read TGCGCCAGCAGCTTGGTGGGGCCAAACACTGAAGCTTTCTTT.

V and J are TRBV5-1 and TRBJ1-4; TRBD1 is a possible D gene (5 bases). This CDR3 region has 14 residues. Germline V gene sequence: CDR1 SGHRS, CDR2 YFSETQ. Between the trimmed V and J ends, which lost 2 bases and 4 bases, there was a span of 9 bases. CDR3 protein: CASSFRGNNEKLFF. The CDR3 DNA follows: TGCGCCAGCAGCTTTAGGGGTAATAATGAAAAACTGTTTTTT.

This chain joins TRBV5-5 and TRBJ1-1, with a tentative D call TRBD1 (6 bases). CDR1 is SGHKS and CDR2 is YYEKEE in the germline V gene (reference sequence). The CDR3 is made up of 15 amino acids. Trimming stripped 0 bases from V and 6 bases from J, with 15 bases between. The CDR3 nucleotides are TGTGCCAGCAGCTTGGAGATACAGGGTCTCCCTGAAGCTTTCTTT. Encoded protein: CASSLEIQGLPEAFF.